Listed here are 18 T cell receptor beta chains from one sample, sequenced in a study of blood T cell repertoires in COVID-19. Assay: immunoSEQ multiplex PCR; the TCRdb copy retains only in-frame clones and omits some. The table shows around 240,000 clones, with roughly 85% occurring only once. The sequenced sample was peripheral blood. These receptors all come from a man aged 35 to 55 with acute or convalescent COVID-19.

The V and J genes are TRBV28 and TRBJ1-4, with TRBD1 matching 9 bases. Germline CDR1 MDHEN, CDR2 SYDVKM. The V segment lost 5 bases and the J segment 6 bases; nucleotides outside the gene matches: 4. This CDR3 has 14 amino acids. The CDR3 DNA reads TGTGCCAGCAGTACAGGGGGCCATGATGAAAAACTGTTTTTT. It specifies CASSTGGHDEKLFF.

The chain links TRBV18 to TRBJ2-1; TRBD1 agrees at 7 bases. CDR1 is KGHSH, CDR2 LQKENI, per germline. Germline trimming cut 3 bases from V and 5 bases from J; bases unmatched to any gene: 7. The CDR3 sequence is 15 residues long. In DNA form, the CDR3 reads TGTGCCAGCTCACCGAATAGAGGGGGCGACAATGAGCAGTTCTTC. Amino acids: CASSPNRGGDNEQFF.

This clone was observed a few times. V and J are TRBV21-1 and TRBJ1-2; no check of the table's D call, TRBD1, against the DNA was made. TRBV21-1 is assigned pseudogene status. CDR3 size: 13 residues. CDR3 DNA: TGTGCCAGCAGCCAGACAGAAAGTTATGGCTACACCTTC. Its translation is CASSQTESYGYTF.

This chain links TRBV4-2 with TRBJ1-2; 10 bases match TRBD1. From germline, CDR1 is LGHNA and CDR2 YNFKEQ. Trimming removed 3 bases from V and 8 bases from J; junction bases left unmatched: 9. This CDR3 spans 15 amino acids. The CDR3 loop reads CASSQMRQGAVGYTF. CDR3 DNA: TGTGCCAGCAGCCAGATGAGACAGGGGGCTGTCGGCTACACCTTC.

CDR3 nucleotide sequence: TGTGCCAGCAGTTTAATAGAAGACAATGAGCAGTTCTTC. Protein: CASSLIEDNEQFF. The V call is TRBV27, the J call TRBJ2-1; D not certain. The CDR3 is 13 residues long. V was clipped by 2 bases and J by 5 bases, with 7 bases between them. The germline V gene has CDR1 MNHEY and CDR2 SMNVEV (reference sequence).

V is TRBV6-5 and J is TRBJ1-5, with D unclear. Germline V gene sequence: CDR1 MNHEY, CDR2 SVGAGI. The CDR3 consists of 14 residues. Deletions cut 5 bases from V and 1 base from J, with 9 bases between. The CDR3 is CASSRGSSNQPQHF. The CDR3 bases are TGTGCCAGCAGTCGAGGGTCCAGCAATCAGCCCCAGCATTTT.

The V call is TRBV9, the J call TRBJ2-3; 10 bases match TRBD2. Looked up from germline, CDR1 is SGDLS and CDR2 is YYNGEE. Trimming cost V 5 bases and J 2 bases; bases outside gene matches: 11. The CDR3 is 17 residues long. CDR3 sequence reads: CASSHGASGGLTDTQYF. CDR3 coding DNA: TGTGCCAGCAGTCACGGGGCTAGCGGGGGCCTCACAGATACGCAGTATTTT.

J is TRBJ2-7 and V is TRBV28, with TRBD1 matching over 12 bases. The CDR3 is made up of 15 amino acids. Germline V gene data show CDR1 as MDHEN and CDR2 as SYDVKM. The junction had 8 bases not matched to a gene; V was cut back by 8 bases and J by 3 bases. The CDR3 protein is CASVIGTGGIYEQYF. CDR3 DNA sequence: TGTGCCAGCGTAATAGGGACAGGGGGCATCTACGAGCAGTACTTC.

About this clone itself: This CDR3 is also generated by other DNA sequences in the sample. This CDR3 reads CASSLVGGSYEQYF. Here the CDR3 DNA reads TGCGCCAGCAGCTTGGTTGGGGGGTCCTACGAGCAGTACTTC. The chain is built from TRBV5-1 and TRBJ2-7, with D maybe TRBD2 (6 bases). The V and J ends lost 0 bases and 1 base respectively, with 8 bases between them. The germline V gene has CDR1 SGHRS and CDR2 YFSETQ. The CDR3 contains 14 residues.

This clone was found once. V usage is TRBV2 and J usage is TRBJ1-1, with 7 positions matching TRBD1. This CDR3 region has 13 residues. V was clipped by 8 bases and J by 0 bases; unmatched bases: 3. Germline CDR1 and CDR2: SNHLY and FYNNEI. The CDR3 nucleotides are TGTGCCAGCCGGGACAGCATGAACACTGAAGCTTTCTTT. The encoded protein is CASRDSMNTEAFF. Full variable domain (rest looked up from reference TRBV2 and TRBJ1-1): EPEVTQTPSHQVTQMGQEVILRCVPISNHLYFYWYRQILGQKVEFLVSFYNNEISEKSEIFDDQFSVERPDGSNFTLKIRSTKLEDSAMYFCASRDSMNTEAFFGQGTRLTVV.

This chain connects TRBV5-5 to TRBJ1-5, with a tentative D call TRBD1 (6 bases). The CDR3 is 15 amino acids. Germline V gives CDR1 SGHKS, CDR2 YYEKEE (reference sequence). Trimming cost V 3 bases and J 4 bases, with 14 bases left between them. DNA for the CDR3: TGTGCCAGCAGCTCCGAGGACAGAAAAAATCAGCCCCAGCATTTT. As protein: CASSSEDRKNQPQHF. Filled out from reference TRBV5-5 and TRBJ1-5, the complete variable domain reads DAGVTQSPTHLIKTRGQQVTLRCSPISGHKSVSWYQQVLGQGPQFIFQYYEKEERGRGNFPDRFSARQFPNYSSELNVNALLLGDSALYLCASSSEDRKNQPQHFGDGTRLSIL.

In nucleotides, the CDR3 is TGCGCCAGCAGCTTGTCTGCAGGGTCCTACAATGAGCAGTTCTTC. Its translation: CASSLSAGSYNEQFF. The chain joins TRBV5-1 to TRBJ2-1; maybe TRBD1 (5 bases). CDR1 SGHRS and CDR2 YFSETQ come from the germline V gene. The V and J ends lost 1 base and 1 base respectively, with 9 bases between them. The CDR3 runs 15 residues.

This clone has only a few counts. This chain links TRBV5-8 with TRBJ2-3; D gene unclear. Trimming left V 2 bases short and J 4 bases short, with 8 bases between. CDR1 and CDR2 from the germline V gene are SGHTS and YDEGEE. The CDR3 runs to 13 residues. The CDR3 DNA reads as TGTGCCAGCAGCTTACAGATCTCAGATACGCAGTATTTT. This codes for CASSLQISDTQYF.

This chain connects TRBV5-1 to TRBJ1-2, with no clear D. Between the trimmed V and J ends, which lost 5 bases and 6 bases, there was a span of 20 bases. Per germline, CDR1 SGHRS and CDR2 YFSETQ. There are 15 residues in the CDR3. The CDR3 spells CASRPQESPNDGYTF. The CDR3, as DNA: TGCGCCAGCAGGCCTCAGGAAAGTCCAAATGATGGCTACACCTTC.

The J gene is TRBJ2-7, the V gene TRBV7-2, with 16 bases matching TRBD2. CDR1 and CDR2 (germline): SGHTA, FQGNSA. Unmatched junction bases numbered 5, after V lost 5 bases and J lost 4 bases. The CDR3 spans 16 residues. CDR3 DNA: TGTGCCAGCAGCCCAGGGACTAGCGGGGGGGGGTACGAGCAGTACTTC. Translation gives CASSPGTSGGGYEQYF.

This clone has a single count. The V call is TRBV18, the J call TRBJ2-2, with D perhaps matching TRBD1 (5 bases). Germline loops: CDR1 KGHSH, CDR2 LQKENI. Trimming left V 3 bases short and J 5 bases short, with 13 bases between. CDR3 length: 15 residues. DNA for the CDR3: TGTGCCAGCTCACCCATTGGCAAGGGGACCGGGGAGCTGTTTTTT. This gives the protein CASSPIGKGTGELFF. Based on the CDR3 plus reference TRBV18 and TRBJ2-2, the full variable domain is NAGVMQNPRHLVRRRGQEARLRCSPMKGHSHVYWYRQLPEEGLKFMVYLQKENIIDESGMPKERFSAEFPKEGPSILRIQQVVRGDSAAYFCASSPIGKGTGELFFGEGSRLTVL.

V is TRBV9 and J is TRBJ1-6; a possible D gene is TRBD1 (5 bases). Looked up from germline, CDR1 is SGDLS and CDR2 is YYNGEE. This CDR3 is 15 amino acids long. With 2 bases removed from V and 9 bases from J, the gap between germline ends came to 15 bases. The CDR3 is CASSVRDFAGSPLHF. Written as DNA, the CDR3 is TGTGCCAGCAGCGTGAGGGACTTCGCTGGTTCACCCCTCCACTTT. Drawing the rest from reference TRBV9 and TRBJ1-6, the complete variable domain is DSGVTQTPKHLITATGQRVTLRCSPRSGDLSVYWYQQSLDQGLQFLIQYYNGEERAKGNILERFSAQQFPDLHSELNLSSLELGDSALYFCASSVRDFAGSPLHFGNGTRLTVT.

This chain joins TRBV29-1 and TRBJ1-1, with TRBD1 identical over 7 bases. This CDR3 spans 15 amino acids. The trim removed 7 bases at V and 8 bases at J, leaving 19 bases unmatched. Germline V gives CDR1 SQVTM, CDR2 ANQGSEA. The CDR3 region has the DNA TGCAGCGCCCAATTTAAATCCGGGACAGAGAGAGAAGCTTTCTTT. Translated, it gives CSAQFKSGTEREAFF.